These 20 T cell receptor beta chains share one sample of origin, sequenced in a study of T cell responses to AZD1222 COVID-19 vaccine. TCRdb keeps only in-frame clones here, not all; method: immunoSEQ multiplex PCR. This sample has about 130,000 clones, with less than 95% found just once. This sample comprised peripheral blood, obtained on day 0 of MenACWY control vaccination. These receptor sequences come from an adult in good health.

This clone was observed once. The V and J genes are TRBV7-8 and TRBJ1-6, with a possible D match to TRBD1 (5 bases). The V end lost 0 bases, the J end lost 4 bases, and 19 bases lay between the germline ends. CDR3 size: 19 residues. Germline lookup yields CDR1 SGHVS and CDR2 FQNEAQ. The chain's CDR3 is CASSLAGPGTQIYNSPLHF. CDR3 nucleotide sequence: TGTGCCAGCAGCTTAGCTGGCCCCGGGACTCAAATTTATAATTCACCCCTCCACTTT.

The rearrangement joins TRBV12-3 or TRBV12-4 to TRBJ2-5; D unclear. V dropped 6 bases and J dropped 2 bases, with 4 bases sitting between them. CDR3 length: 11 residues. CDR3 sequence reads: CASRQQETQYF. The CDR3 nucleotides read TGTGCCAGCAGACAGCAAGAGACCCAGTACTTC.

The chain has TRBV29-1 and TRBJ2-3, with 7 bases matching TRBD2. Germline-derived CDR1 and CDR2 are SQVTM and ANQGSEA. The CDR3 has 18 amino acids. The J segment lost 1 base and the V segment lost 3 bases, leaving 16 bases of the junction unmatched. Here the CDR3 DNA reads TGCAGCGTTGATGTGACTAGCTCATCCCTAACTGGCACAGATACGCAGTATTTT. Protein: CSVDVTSSSLTGTDTQYF.

The chain joins TRBV5-1 to TRBJ1-6, with D possibly matching TRBD1 (6 bases). V lost 0 bases, J lost 7 bases, and 11 bases lay in between. Germline lookup yields CDR1 SGHRS and CDR2 YFSETQ. The CDR3 length is 15 residues. DNA for the CDR3: TGCGCCAGCAGCTTGGGATTGAGGGGGAATTCACCCCTCCACTTT. This translates into CASSLGLRGNSPLHF.

The chain carries TRBV24-1 and TRBJ2-7, with a weak D call TRBD2 (5 bases). With 4 bases removed from V and 0 bases from J, the gap between germline ends came to 9 bases. CDR3 length: 14 residues. The germline V gene has CDR1 KGHDR and CDR2 SFDVKD. CDR3 in amino acids: CATSETGSSYEQYF. CDR3 DNA sequence: TGTGCCACCAGTGAAACGGGGAGCTCCTACGAGCAGTACTTC.

CDR3 nucleotides: TGTGCCAGCAGTCCCTCGGGGGCCCTGAACACTGAAGCTTTCTTT. It translates to CASSPSGALNTEAFF. V usage is TRBV25-1 and J usage is TRBJ1-1; possibly TRBD1 for D (6 bases). Trimming removed 5 bases at V and 0 bases at J, with 13 bases between. This CDR3 is 15 amino acids long. Germline loops: CDR1 MGHDK, CDR2 SYGVNS.

The chain is built from TRBV28 and TRBJ1-5; no clear D. Germline V CDR1 and CDR2: MDHEN, SYDVKM. The CDR3 sequence is 15 residues long. Trimming cost V 7 bases and J 4 bases, with 17 bases left between them. The DNA for the CDR3 is TGTGCCAGCACCAACCCCCCCCCACAGAATCAGCCCCAGCATTTT. It yields the protein CASTNPPPQNQPQHF.

The chain carries TRBV5-6 and TRBJ2-2, with D perhaps matching TRBD1 (5 bases). The V gene lost 0 bases and the J gene lost 6 bases, with 12 bases spanning the gap. CDR1 SGHDT and CDR2 YYEEEE come from the germline V gene. The CDR3 is 15 amino acids. In DNA, the CDR3 is TGTGCCAGCAGCTTGGAAGTGTTAGGGGCCGGGGAGCTGTTTTTT. Translated, it gives CASSLEVLGAGELFF.

CDR3 sequence (DNA): TGCGCCAGCCGCCGGACCACGACAGGGACAGATACGCAGTATTTT. This gives the protein CASRRTTTGTDTQYF. The chain couples TRBV5-1 to TRBJ2-3; TRBD1 matches at 7 bases. Germline CDR1 reads SGHRS; CDR2 reads YFSETQ. With V trimmed by 7 bases and J by 3 bases, 11 bases remained unmatched. The CDR3 is 15 residues long.

This clone was recorded only once. This chain connects TRBV20-1 to TRBJ2-5; 9 positions match TRBD2. The CDR3 length is 14 residues. After removal of 3 bases from V and 5 bases from J, the junction contained 7 bases not matched to a gene. Germline V gives CDR1 DFQATT, CDR2 SNEGSKA (reference sequence). In nucleotides, the CDR3 is TGCAGTGCTAGTCTAGCGGGGAGGTTGGAGACCCAGTACTTC. Translating gives CSASLAGRLETQYF.

V is TRBV7-6 and J is TRBJ1-5, with 9 bases matching TRBD1. CDR1 is SGHVS, CDR2 FNYEAQ, per germline. V trimming: 3 bases; J trimming: 7 bases; junction bases outside the gene matches: 1. CDR3 length: 13 amino acids. The chain's CDR3 is CASSFTGGQPQHF. For the CDR3, the DNA is TGTGCCAGCAGCTTCACAGGGGGCCAGCCCCAGCATTTT.

This sequence joins TRBV7-9 and TRBJ1-4; D gene unclear. The V end lost 2 bases, the J end lost 8 bases, and 15 bases lay between the germline ends. This CDR3 spans 15 amino acids. Germline V gene lookup returns CDR1 SEHNR and CDR2 FQNEAQ (reference sequence). In DNA, the CDR3 is TGTGCCAGCAGCTTACTAGGACCCACCTGGGAAAAACTGTTTTTT. Protein product: CASSLLGPTWEKLFF.

The V call is TRBV20-1, the J call TRBJ2-1, with D possibly matching TRBD2 (7 bases). CDR1 and CDR2 from the germline V gene are DFQATT and SNEGSKA (reference sequence). Between the trimmed V and J ends, which lost 3 bases and 5 bases, there was a span of 14 bases. The CDR3 length is 14 residues. CDR3 residues: CSASPGGADNEQFF. For the CDR3, the DNA is TGCAGTGCTAGTCCGGGGGGCGCGGACAATGAGCAGTTCTTC.

The rearrangement uses TRBV5-1 and TRBJ2-5, with D possibly called TRBD1 or TRBD2 (5 bases each). The germline V gene has CDR1 SGHRS and CDR2 YFSETQ. The CDR3 is made up of 16 amino acids. Trimming pared 0 bases from V and 5 bases from J, leaving 17 bases between. CDR3 loop: CASSLAGAGREETQYF. In DNA, the CDR3 is TGCGCCAGCAGCTTGGCCGGGGCCGGGCGAGAGGAGACCCAGTACTTC.

V gene TRBV7-2 combines with J gene TRBJ1-1; 12 positions match TRBD1. Germline values: CDR1 SGHTA, CDR2 FQGNSA. The CDR3 sequence is 15 residues long. Unmatched junction bases numbered 7, after V lost 7 bases and J lost 4 bases. The CDR3 sequence: CASTLKGQGATEAFF. As DNA, the CDR3 is TGTGCCAGCACTCTAAAGGGACAGGGGGCCACTGAAGCTTTCTTT. The whole variable domain, filled in from reference TRBV7-2 and TRBJ1-1, reads GAGVSQSPSNKVTEKGKDVELRCDPISGHTALYWYRQSLGQGLEFLIYFQGNSAPDKSGLPSDRFSAERTGGSVSTLTIQRTQQEDSAVYLCASTLKGQGATEAFFGQGTRLTVV.

This chain connects TRBV15 to TRBJ1-1; perhaps TRBD1 as D (5 bases). The CDR3 contains 15 residues. CDR1 LNHNV and CDR2 YYDKDF come from the germline V gene (reference sequence). V was pared by 5 bases and J by 2 bases, with 15 bases between. The CDR3 loop reads CATSGKQVINTEAFF. CDR3 nucleotides: TGTGCCACCAGCGGAAAACAGGTGATTAACACTGAAGCTTTCTTT.

The V and J genes are TRBV5-1 and TRBJ1-1; D is uncertain. CDR1 and CDR2 (germline): SGHRS, YFSETQ. The CDR3 consists of 14 residues. Trimming cost V 0 bases and J 1 base, with 7 bases left between them. CDR3 nucleotides: TGCGCCAGCAGCTTGGGACCGTCGAACACTGAAGCTTTCTTT. This translates into CASSLGPSNTEAFF. Combining the CDR3 with reference TRBV5-1 and TRBJ1-1 gives the whole variable domain KAGVTQTPRYLIKTRGQQVTLSCSPISGHRSVSWYQQTPGQGLQFLFEYFSETQRNKGNFPGRFSGRQFSNSRSEMNVSTLELGDSALYLCASSLGPSNTEAFFGQGTRLTVV.

This sequence joins TRBV7-3 and TRBJ2-2; 9 positions agree with TRBD2. The V gene's germline CDR1 is SGHTA and CDR2 FQGTGA. The CDR3 is made up of 16 amino acids. The junction had 10 bases not matched to a gene; V was cut back by 7 bases and J by 4 bases. For the CDR3, the DNA is TGTGCCAGCACTCCCCGGACTAGCGAAGCCACCGGGGAGCTGTTTTTT. Its protein product is CASTPRTSEATGELFF.

V usage is TRBV23-1 and J usage is TRBJ1-1, with a possible D match to TRBD1 (5 bases). TRBV23-1 is noted as an ORF with a role that remains uncertain. The V end was cut by 7 bases, the J end by 0 bases, with 12 bases between. CDR3 size: 14 residues. The CDR3: CASKGLRMNTEAFF. CDR3 DNA: TGCGCCAGCAAGGGACTTCGGATGAACACTGAAGCTTTCTTT.

In DNA form, the CDR3 reads TGCAGCGCTATGGGGATAGGAACAGATACGCAGTATTTT. Its protein is CSAMGIGTDTQYF. The chain combines TRBV29-1 with TRBJ2-3; no clear D. Deletions cut 7 bases from V and 3 bases from J, with 14 bases between. Germline V CDR1 and CDR2: SQVTM, ANQGSEA. CDR3 size: 13 residues.